The entry below describes one T cell receptor beta chain. Unsorted bulk tissue of about 18-32 mg yielded co-extracted RNA and DNA. Enrolled patients were chronically infected with HBV and treatment-naive. Every single tumor sample held over 85% viable tumor cells. This entry comes from a study of tumor-infiltrating lymphocytes in primary liver carcinoma. Turning to the study itself: Each of the samples returned roughly 3.65 to 7.5 million productive TCRbeta reads (a yield similar across tissue types).

A primer matching the constant region was used to make TCR beta cDNA from 500 to 650 ng of total RNA. Library construction for TCR beta comprised three nested multiplex PCR rounds performed with slightly modified ARM-PCR. TCRdb passed the multiplex PCR reads through MiXCR, listing each CDR3 protein once. The sample lists 75,000 to 90,000 distinct CDR3 sequences; 72% were seen once. This clonotype was sampled from a man aged 35 to 55 with primary liver carcinoma and hepatitis B virus infection. The specimen was liver tumor tissue from sampling region 1. Subset defined: tumor region T1, superior pole.

The CDR3 loop is CASSLSVGPTGGGCEQYF. The DNA for the CDR3 is TGTGCCAGCAGCTTATCCGTTGGACCAACGGGAGGGGGGTGCGAGCAGTACTTC. The chain is built from TRBV11-2 and TRBJ2-7, with 8 bases identical to TRBD2. V lost 2 bases and J lost 6; bases outside the gene matches: 18. Germline loops: CDR1 SGHAT, CDR2 FQNNGV. The CDR3 contains 18 residues.